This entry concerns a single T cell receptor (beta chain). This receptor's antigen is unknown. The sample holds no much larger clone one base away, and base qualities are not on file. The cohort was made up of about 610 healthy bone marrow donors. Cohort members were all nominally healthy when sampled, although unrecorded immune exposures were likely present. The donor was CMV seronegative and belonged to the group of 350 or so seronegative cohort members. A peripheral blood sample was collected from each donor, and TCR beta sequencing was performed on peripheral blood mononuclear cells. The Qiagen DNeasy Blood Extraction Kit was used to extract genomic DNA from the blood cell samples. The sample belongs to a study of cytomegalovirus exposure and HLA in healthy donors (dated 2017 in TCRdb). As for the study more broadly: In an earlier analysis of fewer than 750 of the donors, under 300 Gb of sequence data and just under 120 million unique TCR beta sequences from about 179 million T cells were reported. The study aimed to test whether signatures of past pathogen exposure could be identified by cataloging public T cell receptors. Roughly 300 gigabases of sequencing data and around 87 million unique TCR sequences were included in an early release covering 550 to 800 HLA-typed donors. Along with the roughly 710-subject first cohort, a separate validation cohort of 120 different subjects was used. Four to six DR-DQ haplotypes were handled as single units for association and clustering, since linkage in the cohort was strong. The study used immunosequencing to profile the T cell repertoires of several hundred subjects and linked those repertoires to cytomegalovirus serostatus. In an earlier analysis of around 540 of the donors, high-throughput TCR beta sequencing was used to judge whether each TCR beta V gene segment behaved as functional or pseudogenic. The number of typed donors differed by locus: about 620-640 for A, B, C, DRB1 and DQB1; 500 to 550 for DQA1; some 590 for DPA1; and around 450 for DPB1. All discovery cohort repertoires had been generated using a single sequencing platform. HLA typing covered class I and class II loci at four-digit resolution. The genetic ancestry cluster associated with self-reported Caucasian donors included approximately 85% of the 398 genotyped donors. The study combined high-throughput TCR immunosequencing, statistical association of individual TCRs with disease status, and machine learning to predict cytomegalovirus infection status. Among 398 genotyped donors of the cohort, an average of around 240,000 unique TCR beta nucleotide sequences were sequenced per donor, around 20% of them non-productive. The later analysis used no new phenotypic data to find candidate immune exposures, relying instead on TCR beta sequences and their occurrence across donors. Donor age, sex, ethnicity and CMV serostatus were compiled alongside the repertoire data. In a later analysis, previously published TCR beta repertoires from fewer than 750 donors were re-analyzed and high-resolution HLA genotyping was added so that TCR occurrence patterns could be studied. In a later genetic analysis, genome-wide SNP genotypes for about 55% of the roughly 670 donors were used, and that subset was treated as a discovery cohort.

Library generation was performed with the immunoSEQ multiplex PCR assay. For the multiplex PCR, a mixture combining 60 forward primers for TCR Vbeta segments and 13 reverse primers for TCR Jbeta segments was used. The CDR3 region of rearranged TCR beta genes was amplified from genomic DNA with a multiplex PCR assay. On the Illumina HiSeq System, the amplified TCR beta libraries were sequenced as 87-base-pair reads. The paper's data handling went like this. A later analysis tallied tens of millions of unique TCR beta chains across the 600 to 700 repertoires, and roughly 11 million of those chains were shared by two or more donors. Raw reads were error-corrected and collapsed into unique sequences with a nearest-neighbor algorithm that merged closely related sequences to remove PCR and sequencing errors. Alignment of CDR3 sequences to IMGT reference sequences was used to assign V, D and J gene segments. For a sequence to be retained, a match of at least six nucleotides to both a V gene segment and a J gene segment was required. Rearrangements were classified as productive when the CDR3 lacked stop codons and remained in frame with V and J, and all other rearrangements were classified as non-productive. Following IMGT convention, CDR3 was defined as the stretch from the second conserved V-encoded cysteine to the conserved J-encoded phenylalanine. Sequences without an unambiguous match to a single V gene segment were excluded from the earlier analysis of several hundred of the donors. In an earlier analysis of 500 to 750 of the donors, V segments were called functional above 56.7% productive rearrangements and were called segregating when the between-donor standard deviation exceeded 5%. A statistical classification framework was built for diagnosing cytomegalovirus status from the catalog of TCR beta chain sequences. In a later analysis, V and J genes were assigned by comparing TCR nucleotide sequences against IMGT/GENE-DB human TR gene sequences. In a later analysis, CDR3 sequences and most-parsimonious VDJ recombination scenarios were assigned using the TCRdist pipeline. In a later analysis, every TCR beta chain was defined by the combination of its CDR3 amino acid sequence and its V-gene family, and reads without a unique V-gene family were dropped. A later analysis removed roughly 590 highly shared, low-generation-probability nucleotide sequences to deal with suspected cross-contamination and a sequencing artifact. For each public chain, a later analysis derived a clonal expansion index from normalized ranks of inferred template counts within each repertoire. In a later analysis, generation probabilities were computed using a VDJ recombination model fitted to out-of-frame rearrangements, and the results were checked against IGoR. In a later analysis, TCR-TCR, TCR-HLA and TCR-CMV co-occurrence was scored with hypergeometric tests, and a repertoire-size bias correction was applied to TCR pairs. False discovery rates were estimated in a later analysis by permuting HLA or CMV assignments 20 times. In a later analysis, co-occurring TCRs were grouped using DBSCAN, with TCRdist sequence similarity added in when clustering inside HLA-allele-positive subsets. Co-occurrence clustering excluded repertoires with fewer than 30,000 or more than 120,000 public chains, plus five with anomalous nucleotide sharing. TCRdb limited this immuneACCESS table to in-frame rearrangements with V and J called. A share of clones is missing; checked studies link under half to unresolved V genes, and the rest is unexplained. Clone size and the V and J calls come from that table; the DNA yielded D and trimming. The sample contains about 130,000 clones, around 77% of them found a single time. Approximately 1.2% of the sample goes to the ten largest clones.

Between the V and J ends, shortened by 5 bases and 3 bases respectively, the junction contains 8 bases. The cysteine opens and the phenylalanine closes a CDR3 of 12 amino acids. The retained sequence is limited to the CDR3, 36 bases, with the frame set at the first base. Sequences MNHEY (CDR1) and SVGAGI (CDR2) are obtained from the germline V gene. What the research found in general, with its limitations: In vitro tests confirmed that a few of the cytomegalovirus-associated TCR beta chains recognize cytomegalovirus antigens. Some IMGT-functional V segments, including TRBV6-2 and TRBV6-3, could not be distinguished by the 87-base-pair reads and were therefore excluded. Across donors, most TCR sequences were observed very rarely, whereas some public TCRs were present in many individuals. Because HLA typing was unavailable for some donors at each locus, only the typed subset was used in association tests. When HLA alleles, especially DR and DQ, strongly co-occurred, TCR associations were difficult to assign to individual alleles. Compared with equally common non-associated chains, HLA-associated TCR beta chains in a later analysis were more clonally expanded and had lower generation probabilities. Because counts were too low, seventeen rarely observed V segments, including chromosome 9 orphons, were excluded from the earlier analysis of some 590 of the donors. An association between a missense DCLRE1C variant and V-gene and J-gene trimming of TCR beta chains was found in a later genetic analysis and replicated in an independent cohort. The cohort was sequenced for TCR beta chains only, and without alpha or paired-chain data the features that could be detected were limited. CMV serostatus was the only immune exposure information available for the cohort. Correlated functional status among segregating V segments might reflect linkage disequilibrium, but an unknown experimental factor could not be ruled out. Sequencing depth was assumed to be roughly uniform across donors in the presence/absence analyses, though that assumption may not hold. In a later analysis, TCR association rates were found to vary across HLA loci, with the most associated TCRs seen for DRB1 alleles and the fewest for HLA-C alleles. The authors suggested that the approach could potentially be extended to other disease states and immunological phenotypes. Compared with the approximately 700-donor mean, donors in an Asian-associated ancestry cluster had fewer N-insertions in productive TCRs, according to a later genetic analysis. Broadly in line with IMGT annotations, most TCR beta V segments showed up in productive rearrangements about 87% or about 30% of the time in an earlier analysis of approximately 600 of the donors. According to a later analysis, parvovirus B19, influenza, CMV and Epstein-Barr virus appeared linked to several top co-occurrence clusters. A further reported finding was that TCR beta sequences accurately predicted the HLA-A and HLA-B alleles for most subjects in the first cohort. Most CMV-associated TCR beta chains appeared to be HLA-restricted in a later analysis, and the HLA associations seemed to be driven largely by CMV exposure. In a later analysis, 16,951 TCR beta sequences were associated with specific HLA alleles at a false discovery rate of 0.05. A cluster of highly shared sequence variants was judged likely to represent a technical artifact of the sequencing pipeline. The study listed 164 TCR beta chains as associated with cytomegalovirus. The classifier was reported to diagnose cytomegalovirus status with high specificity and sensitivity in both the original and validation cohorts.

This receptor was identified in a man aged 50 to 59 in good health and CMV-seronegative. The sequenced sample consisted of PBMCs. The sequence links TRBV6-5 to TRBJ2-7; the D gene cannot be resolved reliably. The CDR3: CASSAPGYEQYF. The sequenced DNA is TGTGCCAGCAGTGCCCCGGGCTACGAGCAGTACTTC.